Following are 18 T cell receptor beta chains from one sample sequenced in a study of T cells in Graves' hyperthyroidism and ophthalmopathy. The CDR3 regions of TCR beta were amplified from RNA transcripts. First-round RT-PCR with HTBI primers amplified the TCR CDR3 region. Using its own MiXCR run on the multiplex PCR reads, TCRdb lists one record per CDR3 protein. This sample carries 550,000 to 800,000 distinct CDR3 sequences, roughly a sixth of them seen once, and the ten largest clones take about 14%. Sequenced material: blood. The receptor source for this set is a man aged 50 to 59 with Graves' hyperthyroidism.

The rearrangement uses TRBV7-6 and TRBJ2-7; D is ambiguous. This CDR3 has 15 residues. Per germline, CDR1 SGHVS and CDR2 FNYEAQ. Trimming shortened V by 8 bases and J by 0 bases, and 17 bases separated the two germline ends. This chain's CDR3 is CASQPQADFSYEQYF. DNA for the CDR3: TGTGCCAGCCAACCCCAAGCAGACTTCTCCTACGAGCAGTACTTC.

This clonotype was detected only once. In nucleotides, the CDR3 is TGCAGTGGAGGGCGCAGGAAGGGGGAGCAGTACTTC. Translation: CSGGRRKGEQYF. The chain carries TRBV20-1 and TRBJ2-7; D is tentatively TRBD1 or TRBD2 (5 bases each). The CDR3 extends over 12 amino acids. Per the germline V gene, CDR1 is DFQATT and CDR2 is SNEGSKA (reference sequence). Trimming shortened V by 7 bases and J by 7 bases, and 17 bases separated the two germline ends.

This clonotype was picked up a small number of times. The V gene is TRBV12-3 or TRBV12-4, the J gene TRBJ2-1; TRBD2 matches at 8 bases. The CDR3 runs to 16 residues. The J segment lost 7 bases and the V segment lost 1 base, leaving 9 bases of the junction unmatched. CDR3 coding DNA: TGTGCCAGCAGTTTAGGGACTAGCTCGAGGATTAATGAGCAGTTCTTC. It yields the protein CASSLGTSSRINEQFF.

In this sample, this clonotype turned up many times. The rearrangement uses TRBV24-1 and TRBJ2-5; 8 positions match TRBD1. CDR3 size: 14 residues. Germline CDR1 and CDR2: KGHDR and SFDVKD. The J segment lost 9 bases and the V segment lost 3 bases, leaving 8 bases of the junction unmatched. The CDR3 loop reads CATSDPDRVGAQYF. For the CDR3, the DNA is TGTGCCACCAGTGATCCGGACAGGGTCGGGGCCCAGTACTTC.

This clonotype has a count of ten or more. This chain uses TRBV28 with TRBJ1-5; 9 bases align to TRBD1. The CDR3 runs 15 residues. The V segment lost 3 bases and the J segment 1 base; nucleotides outside the gene matches: 1. The germline V gene has CDR1 MDHEN and CDR2 SYDVKM. The CDR3 spells CASSFGTGSNQPQHF. CDR3 in DNA: TGTGCCAGCAGTTTTGGGACAGGGAGCAATCAGCCCCAGCATTTT.

This clonotype showed up just a few times. The chain employs TRBV24-1 and TRBJ1-4, with 10 positions matching TRBD1. V was pared by 3 bases and J by 8 bases, with 5 bases of the junction left unmatched. This CDR3 is 15 amino acids long. Germline V CDR1 and CDR2: KGHDR, SFDVKD. CDR3 region: CATSDPGTGEEKLFF. DNA of the CDR3: TGTGCCACCAGTGATCCCGGGACAGGGGAAGAAAAACTGTTTTTT.

This clonotype was detected many times. The rearrangement joins TRBV19 to TRBJ1-5, with 8 bases matching TRBD1. This CDR3 comprises 16 residues. Trimming took 5 bases from V and 6 from J; bases not matched to a gene: 12. CDR1 is LNHDA, CDR2 SQIVND, per germline (reference sequence). Written as DNA, the CDR3 is TGTGCCAGTAGTTTCGGTGGACAGGGTAGTTCTCAGCCCCAGCATTTT. As protein: CASSFGGQGSSQPQHF.

This clonotype showed up many times. This chain links TRBV28 with TRBJ2-3; D assignment may be TRBD1 or TRBD2 (6 bases each). This CDR3 is 14 amino acids long. Germline values: CDR1 MDHEN, CDR2 SYDVKM. Trimming pared 6 bases from V and 4 bases from J, leaving 14 bases between. The CDR3 protein is CASRRGGNPDTQYF. The DNA for the CDR3 is TGTGCCAGCAGGAGAGGGGGGAATCCAGATACGCAGTATTTT.

About this clonotype: This may be a read error: a much more frequent sequence differs by one nucleotide. The rearrangement uses TRBV7-2 and TRBJ1-2; 10 bases match TRBD1. This CDR3 spans 14 amino acids. The germline gives CDR1 SGHTA, CDR2 FQGNSA. The CDR3 region has the DNA TGTGCCGGCAGCCGGGACAGGGGTTTTTATGGCTACACCTTC. Protein: CAGSRDRGFYGYTF.

This clonotype has ten or more counts. The genes are TRBV2 and TRBJ1-1, with D perhaps TRBD1 (6 bases). V gave up 2 bases and J gave up 4 bases, with 14 bases separating them. The CDR3 is made up of 15 amino acids. CDR1 and CDR2 from the germline V gene are SNHLY and FYNNEI. CDR3 nucleotides: TGTGCCAGCAGTGAAAGCCAGGGGTTTACCACTGAAGCTTTCTTT. It encodes CASSESQGFTTEAFF.

This clonotype was seen repeatedly, ten times or more. This chain uses TRBV10-3 with TRBJ2-7, with TRBD2 identical over 8 bases. Trimming at V came to 6 bases and at J to 7 bases, leaving 20 bases not matched to a gene. CDR1 ENHRY and CDR2 SYGVKD come from the germline V gene. The CDR3 has 17 residues. The DNA of the CDR3 is TGTGCCATCAGAGAGGGAGCGGGAGACCCCGGGGCTAGGGAGCAGTACTTC. Amino acid sequence: CAIREGAGDPGAREQYF.

The chain employs TRBV28 and TRBJ2-7; 8 bases align to TRBD1. The CDR3 contains 13 residues. Germline loops: CDR1 MDHEN, CDR2 SYDVKM. The junction had 8 bases not matched to a gene; V was cut back by 6 bases and J by 7 bases. CDR3 amino acids: CASSRTGLHEQYF. DNA for the CDR3: TGTGCCAGCAGCCGGACAGGGTTACATGAGCAGTACTTC. Looking up the rest from reference TRBV28 and TRBJ2-7 gives the full variable domain: DVKVTQSSRYLVKRTGEKVFLECVQDMDHENMFWYRQDPGLGLRLIYFSYDVKMKEKGDIPEGYSVSREKKERFSLILESASTNQTSMYLCASSRTGLHEQYFGPGTRLTVT.

This clonotype came up many times. The chain combines TRBV28 with TRBJ2-2, with TRBD1 matching 7 bases. This CDR3 has 17 residues. The junction had 9 bases not matched to a gene; V was cut back by 2 bases and J by 3 bases. CDR1 and CDR2 (germline): MDHEN, SYDVKM. CDR3: CASSLQVRQGYTGELFF. DNA for the CDR3: TGTGCCAGCAGTTTACAGGTCCGACAGGGCTACACCGGGGAGCTGTTTTTT.

This chain joins TRBV5-4 and TRBJ2-7; 11 nucleotides align to TRBD2. The CDR3 totals 16 residues. Looked up from germline, CDR1 is SGHNT and CDR2 is YYREEE (reference sequence). Trimming at V came to 5 bases and at J to 0 bases, leaving 7 bases not matched to a gene. The CDR3 here is CASRPGLAGDSYEQYF. The DNA for the CDR3 is TGTGCCAGCAGACCAGGACTAGCGGGTGACTCCTACGAGCAGTACTTC.

This clonotype was recorded many times. This chain links TRBV10-3 with TRBJ1-4, with D perhaps TRBD1 (6 bases). Germline V gene data show CDR1 as ENHRY and CDR2 as SYGVKD. The ends were cut back, 5 bases at V and 8 bases at J, with 15 bases in the middle. The CDR3 extends over 14 amino acids. In DNA form, the CDR3 reads TGTGCCATCAGTCGCACAGGGTTAGGGGAAAAACTGTTTTTT. It encodes CAISRTGLGEKLFF.

The chain couples TRBV6-2 or TRBV6-3 to TRBJ2-1; D not resolved. With 6 bases removed from V and 3 bases from J, the gap between germline ends came to 15 bases. This CDR3 contains 15 residues. The V gene's germline CDR1 is MNHEY and CDR2 SVGEGT. The CDR3: CASSQQVNLYNEQFF. The CDR3 bases are TGTGCCAGCAGCCAGCAAGTTAATCTCTACAATGAGCAGTTCTTC.

The J gene is TRBJ2-7, the V gene TRBV5-5; 11 nucleotides line up with TRBD2. CDR1 is SGHKS, CDR2 YYEKEE, per germline (reference sequence). V was pared by 3 bases and J by 3 bases, with 5 bases of the junction left unmatched. The CDR3 extends over 15 amino acids. In DNA form, the CDR3 reads TGTGCCAGCAGCTACAGACTAGCGGGGAGCTACGAGCAGTACTTC. It encodes CASSYRLAGSYEQYF.

This clonotype has at least ten counts. The V and J genes are TRBV28 and TRBJ2-7; 13 bases match TRBD2. Trimming took 4 bases from V and 4 from J; bases not matched to a gene: 4. This CDR3 has 15 amino acids. Germline V lookup: CDR1 MDHEN, CDR2 SYDVKM. CDR3 residues: CASSSLTSGRYEQYF. The CDR3 DNA is TGTGCCAGCAGTTCCCTGACTAGCGGGAGGTACGAGCAGTACTTC.